This T cell receptor (beta chain) originates from a study of blood T cell repertoires in COVID-19. Produced via immunoSEQ multiplex PCR; TCRdb's table is partial and in-frame only. Of around 26,000 clones in the sample, 80% to 95% were seen once. The germline gives CDR1 LGHNA, CDR2 YSLEER. V was clipped by 2 bases and J by 7 bases, with 20 bases between them. CDR3 length: 16 amino acids. This chain uses TRBV4-3 with TRBJ1-2, with D maybe TRBD1 (5 bases). The source material was peripheral blood. The receptor's source is a human donor in a cohort sampled during active COVID-19. This CDR3 is CASSQLGLQIMGGYTF. CDR3 bases: TGCGCCAGCAGCCAACTGGGACTCCAGATAATGGGTGGCTACACCTTC.